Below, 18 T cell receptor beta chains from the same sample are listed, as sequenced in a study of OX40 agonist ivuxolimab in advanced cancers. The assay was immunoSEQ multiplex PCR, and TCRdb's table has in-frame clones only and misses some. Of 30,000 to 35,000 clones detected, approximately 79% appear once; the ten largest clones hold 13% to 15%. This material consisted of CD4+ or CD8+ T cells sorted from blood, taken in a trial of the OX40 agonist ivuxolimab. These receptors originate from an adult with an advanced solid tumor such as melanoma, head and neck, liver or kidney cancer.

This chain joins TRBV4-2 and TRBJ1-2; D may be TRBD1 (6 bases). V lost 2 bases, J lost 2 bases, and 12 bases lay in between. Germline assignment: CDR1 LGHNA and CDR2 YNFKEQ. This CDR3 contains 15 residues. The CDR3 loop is CASSQPGQSNYGYTF. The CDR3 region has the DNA TGTGCCAGCAGCCAACCCGGACAGTCGAACTATGGCTACACCTTC.

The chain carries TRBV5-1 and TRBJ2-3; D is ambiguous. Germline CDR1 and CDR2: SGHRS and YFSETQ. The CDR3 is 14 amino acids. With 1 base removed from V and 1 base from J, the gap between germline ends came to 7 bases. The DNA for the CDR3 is TGCGCCAGCAGCTTGAGTTTGGGCACAGATACGCAGTATTTT. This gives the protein CASSLSLGTDTQYF.

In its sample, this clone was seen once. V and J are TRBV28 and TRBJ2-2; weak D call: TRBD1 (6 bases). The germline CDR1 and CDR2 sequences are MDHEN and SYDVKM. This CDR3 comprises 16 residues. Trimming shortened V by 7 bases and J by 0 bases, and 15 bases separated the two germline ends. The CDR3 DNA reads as TGTGCCAGCATCGAAAGGGGGATCGCGAACACCGGGGAGCTGTTTTTT. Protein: CASIERGIANTGELFF. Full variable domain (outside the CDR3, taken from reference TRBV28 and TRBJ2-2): DVKVTQSSRYLVKRTGEKVFLECVQDMDHENMFWYRQDPGLGLRLIYFSYDVKMKEKGDIPEGYSVSREKKERFSLILESASTNQTSMYLCASIERGIANTGELFFGEGSRLTVL.

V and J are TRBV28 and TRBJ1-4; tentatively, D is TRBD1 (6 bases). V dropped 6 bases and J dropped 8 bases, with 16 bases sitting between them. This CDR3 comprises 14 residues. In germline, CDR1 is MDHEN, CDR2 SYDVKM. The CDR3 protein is CASSRTGREEKLFF. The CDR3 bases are TGTGCCAGCAGCCGTACAGGGCGGGAGGAAAAACTGTTTTTT.

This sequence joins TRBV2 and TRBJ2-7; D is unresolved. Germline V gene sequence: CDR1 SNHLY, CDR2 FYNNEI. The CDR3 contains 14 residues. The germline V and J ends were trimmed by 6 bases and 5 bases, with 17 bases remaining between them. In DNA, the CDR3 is TGTGCCAGCAGGTTTACGATGATAGGCAACGAGCAGTACTTC. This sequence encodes CASRFTMIGNEQYF.

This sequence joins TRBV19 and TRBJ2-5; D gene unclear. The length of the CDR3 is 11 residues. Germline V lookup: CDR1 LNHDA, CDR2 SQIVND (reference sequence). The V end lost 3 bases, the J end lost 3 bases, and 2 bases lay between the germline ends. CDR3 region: CASSIEETQYF. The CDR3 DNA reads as TGTGCCAGTAGTATCGAAGAGACCCAGTACTTC.

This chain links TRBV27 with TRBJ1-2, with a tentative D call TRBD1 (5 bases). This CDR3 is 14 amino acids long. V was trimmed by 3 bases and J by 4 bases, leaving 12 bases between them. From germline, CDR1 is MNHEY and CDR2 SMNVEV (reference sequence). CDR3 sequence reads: CASSFRGAGYGYTF. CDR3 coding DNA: TGTGCCAGCAGTTTTAGGGGAGCTGGCTATGGCTACACCTTC.

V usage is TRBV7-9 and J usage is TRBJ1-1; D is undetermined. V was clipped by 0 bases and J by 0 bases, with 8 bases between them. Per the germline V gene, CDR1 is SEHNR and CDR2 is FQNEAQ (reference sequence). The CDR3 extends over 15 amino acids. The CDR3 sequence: CASSLALAMNTEAFF. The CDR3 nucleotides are TGTGCCAGCAGCTTAGCGCTCGCTATGAACACTGAAGCTTTCTTT.

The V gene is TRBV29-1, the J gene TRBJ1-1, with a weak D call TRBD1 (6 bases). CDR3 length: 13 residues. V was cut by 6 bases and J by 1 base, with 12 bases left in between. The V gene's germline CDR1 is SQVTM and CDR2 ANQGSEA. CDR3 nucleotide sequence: TGCAGCGTACCGGGACAAAAGAACACTGAAGCTTTCTTT. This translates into CSVPGQKNTEAFF.

CDR3 DNA sequence: TGTGCCAGCAGGGCAGGGGCCCCCTATAATTCACCCCTCCACTTT. It codes for CASRAGAPYNSPLHF. The chain carries TRBV28 and TRBJ1-6, with D possibly TRBD1 on 6 matching bases. V was shortened by 6 bases and J by 2 bases, with 11 bases between the two germline ends. CDR3 length: 15 residues. CDR1 MDHEN and CDR2 SYDVKM come from the germline V gene.

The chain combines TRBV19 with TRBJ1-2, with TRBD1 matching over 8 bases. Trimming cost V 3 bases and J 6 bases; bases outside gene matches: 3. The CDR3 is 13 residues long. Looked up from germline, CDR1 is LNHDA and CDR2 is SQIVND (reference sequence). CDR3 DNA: TGTGCCAGTAGTATCGCCAGGGGGCATGGCTACACCTTC. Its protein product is CASSIARGHGYTF.

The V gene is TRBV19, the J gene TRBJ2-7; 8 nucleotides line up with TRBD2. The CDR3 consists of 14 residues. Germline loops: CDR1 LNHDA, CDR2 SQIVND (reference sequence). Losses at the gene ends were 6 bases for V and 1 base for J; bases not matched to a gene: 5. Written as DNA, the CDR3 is TGTGCCAGTAGGGCACTAGCGGAGTCCTACGAGCAGTACTTC. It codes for CASRALAESYEQYF.

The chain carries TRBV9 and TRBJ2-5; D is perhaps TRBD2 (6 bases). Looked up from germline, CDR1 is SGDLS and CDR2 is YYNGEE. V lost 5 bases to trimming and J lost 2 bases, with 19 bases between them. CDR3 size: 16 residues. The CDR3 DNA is TGTGCCAGCAGTCGAGGGGAGGCGACAGTACAAGAGACCCAGTACTTC. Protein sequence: CASSRGEATVQETQYF.

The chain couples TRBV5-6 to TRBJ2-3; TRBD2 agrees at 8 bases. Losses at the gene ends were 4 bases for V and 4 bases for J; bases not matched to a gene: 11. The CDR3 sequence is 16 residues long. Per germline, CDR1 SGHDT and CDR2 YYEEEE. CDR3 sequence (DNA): TGTGCCAGCAGCATAGCGGGACGTGGGGGCGCAGATACGCAGTATTTT. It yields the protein CASSIAGRGGADTQYF.

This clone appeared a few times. CDR3: CASSYTDHEQYF. The DNA for the CDR3 is TGTGCCAGCAGCTACACCGACCACGAGCAGTACTTC. This chain joins TRBV7-9 and TRBJ2-7; unclear D gene. CDR1 and CDR2 (germline): SEHNR, FQNEAQ (reference sequence). This CDR3 has 12 residues. Deletions cut 4 bases from V and 5 bases from J, with 9 bases between.

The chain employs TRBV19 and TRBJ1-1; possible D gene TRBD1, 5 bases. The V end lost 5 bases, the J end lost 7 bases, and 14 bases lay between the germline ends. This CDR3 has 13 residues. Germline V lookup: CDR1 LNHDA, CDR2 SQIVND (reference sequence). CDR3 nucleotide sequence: TGTGCCAGTAGTCCGCAGGGAGCCTTTGAAGCTTTCTTT. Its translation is CASSPQGAFEAFF.

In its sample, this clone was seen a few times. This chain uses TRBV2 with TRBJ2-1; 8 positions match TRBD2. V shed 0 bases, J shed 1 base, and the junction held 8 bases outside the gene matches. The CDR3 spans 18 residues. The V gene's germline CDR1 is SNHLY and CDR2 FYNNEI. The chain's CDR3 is CASSEAQRAGGSYNEQFF. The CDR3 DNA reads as TGTGCCAGCAGTGAAGCGCAGCGGGCGGGAGGTTCCTACAATGAGCAGTTCTTC.

In nucleotides, the CDR3 is TGTGCCAGCAGCCCCGCGCTGGGTGAAGCTTTCTTT. This encodes CASSPALGEAFF. The chain uses TRBV5-5 and TRBJ1-1; no clear D gene. The V end was cut by 4 bases, the J end by 7 bases, with 11 bases between. Germline assignment: CDR1 SGHKS and CDR2 YYEKEE (reference sequence). The CDR3 contains 12 residues.